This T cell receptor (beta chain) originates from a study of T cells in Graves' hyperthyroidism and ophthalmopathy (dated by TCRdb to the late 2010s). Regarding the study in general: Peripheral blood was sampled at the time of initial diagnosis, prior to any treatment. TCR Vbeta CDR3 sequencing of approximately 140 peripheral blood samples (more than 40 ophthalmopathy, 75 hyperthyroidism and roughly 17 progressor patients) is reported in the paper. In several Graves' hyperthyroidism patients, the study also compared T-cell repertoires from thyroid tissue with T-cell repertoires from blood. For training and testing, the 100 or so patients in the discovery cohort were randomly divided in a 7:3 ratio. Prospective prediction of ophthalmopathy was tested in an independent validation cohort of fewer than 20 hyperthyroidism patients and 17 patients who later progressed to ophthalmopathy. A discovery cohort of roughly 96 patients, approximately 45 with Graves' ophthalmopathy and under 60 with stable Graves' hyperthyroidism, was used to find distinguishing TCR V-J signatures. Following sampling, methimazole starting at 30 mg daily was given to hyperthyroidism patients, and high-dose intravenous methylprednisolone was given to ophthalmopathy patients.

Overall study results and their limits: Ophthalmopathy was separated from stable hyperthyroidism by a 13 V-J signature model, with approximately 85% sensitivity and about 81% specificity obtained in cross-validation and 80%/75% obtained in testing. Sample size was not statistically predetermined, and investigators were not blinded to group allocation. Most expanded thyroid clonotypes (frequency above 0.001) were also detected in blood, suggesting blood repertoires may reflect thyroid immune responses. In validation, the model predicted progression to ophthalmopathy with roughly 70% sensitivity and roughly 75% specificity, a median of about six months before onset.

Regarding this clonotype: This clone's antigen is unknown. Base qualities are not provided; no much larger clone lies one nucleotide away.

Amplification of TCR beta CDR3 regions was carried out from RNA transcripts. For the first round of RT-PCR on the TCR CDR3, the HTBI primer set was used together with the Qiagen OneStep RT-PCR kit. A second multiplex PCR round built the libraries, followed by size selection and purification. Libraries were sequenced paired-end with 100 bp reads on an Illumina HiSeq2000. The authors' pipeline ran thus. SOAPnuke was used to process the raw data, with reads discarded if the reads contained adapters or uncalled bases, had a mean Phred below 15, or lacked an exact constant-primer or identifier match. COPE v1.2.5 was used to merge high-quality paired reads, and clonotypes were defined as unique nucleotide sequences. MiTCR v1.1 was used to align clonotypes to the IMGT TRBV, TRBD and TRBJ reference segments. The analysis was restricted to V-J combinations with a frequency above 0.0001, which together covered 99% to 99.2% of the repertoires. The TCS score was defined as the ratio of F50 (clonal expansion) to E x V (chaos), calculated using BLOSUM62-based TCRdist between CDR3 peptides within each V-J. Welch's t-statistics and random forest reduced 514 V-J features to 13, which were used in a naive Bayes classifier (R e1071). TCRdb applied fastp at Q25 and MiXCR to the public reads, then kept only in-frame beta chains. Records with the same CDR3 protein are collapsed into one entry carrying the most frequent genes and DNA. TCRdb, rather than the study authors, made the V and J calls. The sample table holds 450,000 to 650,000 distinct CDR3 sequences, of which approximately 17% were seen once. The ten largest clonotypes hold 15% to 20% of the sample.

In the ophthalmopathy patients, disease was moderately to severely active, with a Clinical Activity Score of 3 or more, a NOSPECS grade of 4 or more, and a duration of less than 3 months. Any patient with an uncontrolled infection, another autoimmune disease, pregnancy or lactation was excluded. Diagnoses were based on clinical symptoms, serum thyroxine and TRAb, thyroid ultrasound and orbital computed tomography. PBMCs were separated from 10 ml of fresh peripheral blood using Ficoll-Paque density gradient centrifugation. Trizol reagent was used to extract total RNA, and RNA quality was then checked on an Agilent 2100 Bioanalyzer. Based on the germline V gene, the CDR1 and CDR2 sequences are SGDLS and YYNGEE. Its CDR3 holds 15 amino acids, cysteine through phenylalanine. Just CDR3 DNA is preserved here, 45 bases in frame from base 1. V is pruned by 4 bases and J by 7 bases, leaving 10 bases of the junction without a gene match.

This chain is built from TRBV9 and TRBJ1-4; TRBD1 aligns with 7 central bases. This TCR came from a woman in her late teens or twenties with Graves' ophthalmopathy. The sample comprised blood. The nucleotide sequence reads TGTGCCAGCAGCCCCCGGGGGACAGCGGGTGAAAAACTGTTTTTT. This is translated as CASSPRGTAGEKLFF.